Listed below are T cell receptor beta chains from one sample, sequenced in a study of cytomegalovirus exposure and HLA in healthy donors. Sequencing was performed with immunoSEQ multiplex PCR; in TCRdb, only in-frame clones are kept and a portion is missing. This table holds roughly 200,000 clones, over 80% found once. What was sequenced was PBMCs. The receptors were sampled from a man under 40 in good health and CMV-seronegative. Both conserved end residues are part of each CDR3. Each record gives: clone size, J gene, D gene, V gene, CDR3 DNA, CDR3 protein. The D gene is left open where the match is weak. Some rows mark clone size as missing; the rest say once, few, many or name a class of expanded clone.

. | TRBJ2-7 | . | TRBV7-9 | TGTGCCAGCAGCTCAACAGGGGAGGCCTACGAGCAGTACTTC | CASSSTGEAYEQYF
. | TRBJ1-6 | . | TRBV5-1 | TGCGCCAGCAGCAGCCGACTTAATTCACCCCTCCACTTT | CASSSRLNSPLHF
. | TRBJ2-5 | TRBD1 | TRBV6-4 | TGTGCCAGCAGTAGTGGACAGGGCCCACAAGAGACCCAGTACTTC | CASSSGQGPQETQYF
few | TRBJ2-1 | TRBD2 | TRBV11-2 | TGTGCCAGCAGCTTGCAGCTAGCGGGGGGGCTCAATGAGCAGTTCTTC | CASSLQLAGGLNEQFF
. | TRBJ2-1 | TRBD2 | TRBV10-3 | TGTGCCTCCGGACTAGAGGGTTACAATGAGCAGTTCTTC | CASGLEGYNEQFF
. | TRBJ1-5 | . | TRBV27 | TGTGCCAGCAGCCCACGGGGGGAAGGCTCTTTTCAGCCCCAGCATTTT | CASSPRGEGSFQPQHF
. | TRBJ1-1 | . | TRBV5-1 | TGCGCCAGCAGCTTGGTGAGGGGGACTGAAGCTTTCTTT | CASSLVRGTEAFF
. | TRBJ2-6 | TRBD2 | TRBV7-9 | TGTGCCAGCAGCTCTGGACTAGCGGGAGTTGGATCTGGGGCCAACGTCCTGACTTTC | CASSSGLAGVGSGANVLTF
. | TRBJ2-1 | TRBD2 | TRBV4-3 | TGCGCCAGCAGACCCGGACTAGCGGGGGGGTCCCCCTACAATGAGCAGTTCTTC | CASRPGLAGGSPYNEQFF
. | TRBJ2-1 | TRBD2 | TRBV27 | TGTGCCAGCAGTTACGGTAGCGGGAGGCGCAATGAGCAGTTCTTC | CASSYGSGRRNEQFF
. | TRBJ1-3 | . | TRBV19 | TGTGCCAGTAGTAAGCAGGGGACCTCCGTCGCGATCTCTGGAAACACCATATATTTT | CASSKQGTSVAISGNTIYF
once | TRBJ2-3 | . | TRBV4-3 | TGCGCCAGCAGCCAGGGGGCAGCCACTCGGACAGATACGCAGTATTTT | CASSQGAATRTDTQYF
. | TRBJ2-7 | . | TRBV6-1 | TGTGCCAGCAGTGAGGCCGGGAGAGCCTACGAGCAGTACTTC | CASSEAGRAYEQYF
. | TRBJ2-1 | . | TRBV18 | TGTGCCAGCTCACCAATCGGGTCGGTCAATGAGCAGTTCTTC | CASSPIGSVNEQFF
few | TRBJ2-7 | TRBD2 | TRBV6-5 | TGTGCCAGCAGTTACAGGACTAGCGGCTACGAGCAGTACTTC | CASSYRTSGYEQYF
few | TRBJ2-7 | TRBD1 | TRBV5-1 | TGCGCCAGCAGTGGACAGGGCGGCTCCTACGAGCAGTACTTC | CASSGQGGSYEQYF
. | TRBJ2-7 | TRBD1 | TRBV6-6 | TGTGCCAGCAGTTACCGGACAGGGGGCGGCGAGCAGTACTTC | CASSYRTGGGEQYF
. | TRBJ2-2 | . | TRBV4-1 | TGCGCCAGCAGCCAAGTGACGCGGGGCGCGAACACCGGGGAGCTGTTTTTT | CASSQVTRGANTGELFF
. | TRBJ1-2 | . | TRBV7-9 | TGTGCCAGCAGGCCATTGTTCGGGGGGCGAGAGGGCTACACCTTC | CASRPLFGGREGYTF
. | TRBJ2-5 | TRBD2 | TRBV27 | TGTGCCAGCAGTTTACTAGCGGGAGAATACCAAGAGACCCAGTACTTC | CASSLLAGEYQETQYF
. | TRBJ2-1 | TRBD2 | TRBV4-2 | TGTGCCAGCAGCCTTTCTAATCCGGGGGGGGGCAATGAGCAGTTCTTC | CASSLSNPGGGNEQFF
. | TRBJ1-1 | . | TRBV30 | TGTGCCTGGAGTGTTGCAGAGAACACTGAAGCTTTCTTT | CAWSVAENTEAFF
once | TRBJ1-3 | TRBD1 | TRBV18 | TGTGCCAGCGCAGCTATAGACGGGGACAGCGGAAACACCATATATTTT | CASAAIDGDSGNTIYF
. | TRBJ2-3 | TRBD2 | TRBV10-2 | TGCGCCAGCAGTCGAACTGGGACTAGTGCGGATACGCAGTATTTT | CASSRTGTSADTQYF
. | TRBJ1-2 | . | TRBV19 | TGTGCCAGCTGGGTGCAGGGATTTGGCTACACCTTC | CASWVQGFGYTF
few | TRBJ1-5 | TRBD1 | TRBV10-3 | TGTGCCATCAGTGAGTCGGACAGGGAAAGTCAGCCCCAGCATTTT | CAISESDRESQPQHF
. | TRBJ2-5 | TRBD1 | TRBV30 | TGTGCCTGGACCAGGGACAGCACCGGGCAAGAGACCCAGTACTTC | CAWTRDSTGQETQYF
. | TRBJ2-7 | TRBD1 | TRBV28 | TGTGCCAGCAATTACAGGGGGCGAAACGAGCAGTACTTC | CASNYRGRNEQYF
. | TRBJ1-4 | TRBD1 | TRBV5-1 | TGCGCCAGCAGCTTGGGGGGACAGAGGAATGAAAAACTGTTTTTT | CASSLGGQRNEKLFF
few | TRBJ1-3 | . | TRBV27 | TGTGCCAGCAGCCCCGCCACAGGGTTGTCTGGAAACACCATATATTTT | CASSPATGLSGNTIYF
. | TRBJ1-2 | . | TRBV6-5 | TGTGCCAGCCGGGGTGTTGGCTATGGCTACACCTTC | CASRGVGYGYTF
. | TRBJ2-1 | . | TRBV7-9 | TGTTCCAGCAGCTTACTACAGGTCGGTGAGCAGTTCTTC | CSSSLLQVGEQFF
. | TRBJ2-5 | . | TRBV5-1 | TGCGCCAGCAGCTTGACTAGTACCGGAGAGACCCAGTACTTC | CASSLTSTGETQYF
. | TRBJ2-7 | . | TRBV7-2 | TGTGCCAGCAGCCCCGGAGTAGCGGCTTTCTACGAGCAGTACTTC | CASSPGVAAFYEQYF
. | TRBJ2-2 | . | TRBV5-1 | TGCGCCAGCAGCCCCGAAATAGTGGGGGAGCTGTTTTTT | CASSPEIVGELFF
. | TRBJ2-1 | . | TRBV7-2 | TGTGCCAGCAGCTTACGGGGGAGCGGCGACAATGAGCAGTTCTTC | CASSLRGSGDNEQFF
once | TRBJ1-2 | TRBD1 | TRBV4-1 | TGCGCCAGCAGCCAGACCTGGGACAGAACTAACTATGGCTACACCTTC | CASSQTWDRTNYGYTF
. | TRBJ2-1 | TRBD1 | TRBV4-1 | TGCGCCAGCAGCCAGTGGGCAGGGGGCTATTTCTTC | CASSQWAGGYFF
. | TRBJ1-3 | TRBD1 | TRBV6-5 | TGTGCCAGCAGTTCCATCAGGGGGAGCTCTGGAAACACCATATATTTT | CASSSIRGSSGNTIYF
. | TRBJ2-7 | TRBD2 | TRBV27 | TGTGCCACTAAGGGACTAGCGGGAGTTCTCGGCGAGCAGTACTTC | CATKGLAGVLGEQYF
. | TRBJ2-1 | TRBD2 | TRBV10-3 | TGTGCCATCAGTGGGACTAGCCACAATGAGCAGTTCTTC | CAISGTSHNEQFF
. | TRBJ2-3 | TRBD2 | TRBV29-1 | TGCAGCGCAGAGACTAGCGGGGGCACAGATACGCAGTATTTT | CSAETSGGTDTQYF
. | TRBJ1-5 | . | TRBV7-2 | TGTACCAGCAGCCCCGGGAGGGGTGAAGGCAATCAGCCCCAGCATTTT | CTSSPGRGEGNQPQHF
. | TRBJ1-2 | . | TRBV28 | TGTGCCAGCAGTCGAGGGAGGAACTATGGCTACACCTTC | CASSRGRNYGYTF